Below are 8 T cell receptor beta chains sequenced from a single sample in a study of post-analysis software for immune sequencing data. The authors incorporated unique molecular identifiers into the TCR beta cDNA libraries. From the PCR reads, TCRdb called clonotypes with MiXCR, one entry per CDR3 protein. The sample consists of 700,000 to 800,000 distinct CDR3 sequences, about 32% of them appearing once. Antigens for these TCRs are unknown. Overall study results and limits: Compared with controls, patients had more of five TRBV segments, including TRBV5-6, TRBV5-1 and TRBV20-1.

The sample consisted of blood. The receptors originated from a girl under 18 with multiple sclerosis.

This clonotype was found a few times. CDR3 bases: TGTGCCAGCTCACCGACCGGGCAAGAGACCCAGTACTTC. Protein sequence: CASSPTGQETQYF. The chain is built from TRBV18 and TRBJ2-5; D unclear. V lost 3 bases and J lost 2, with 7 bases in between. Germline V gene sequence: CDR1 KGHSH, CDR2 LQKENI. This CDR3 region has 13 residues.

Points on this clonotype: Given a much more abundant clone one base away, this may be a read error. The CDR3 spells CASRDSGGGDKQYF. As DNA, the CDR3 is TGTGCCAGCAGGGATAGCGGGGGCGGCGACAAGCAGTACTTC. The rearrangement uses TRBV7-9 and TRBJ2-4, with 9 bases identical to TRBD2. Trimming cost V 6 bases and J 13 bases; bases outside gene matches: 13. Germline V lookup: CDR1 SEHNR, CDR2 FQNEAQ (reference sequence). The CDR3 has 14 amino acids.

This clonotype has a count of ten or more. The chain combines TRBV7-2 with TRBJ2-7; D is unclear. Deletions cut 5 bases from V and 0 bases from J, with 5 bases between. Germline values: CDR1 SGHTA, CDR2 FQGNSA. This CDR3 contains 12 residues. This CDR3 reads CASSPISYEQYF. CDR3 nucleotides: TGTGCCAGCAGCCCTATCTCCTACGAGCAGTACTTC.

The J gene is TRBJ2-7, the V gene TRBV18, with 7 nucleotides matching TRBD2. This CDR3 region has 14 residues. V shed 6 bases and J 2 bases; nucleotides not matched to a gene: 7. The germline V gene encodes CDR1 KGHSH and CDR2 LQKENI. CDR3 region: CASSSGLRTYEQYF. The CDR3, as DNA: TGTGCCAGCTCGTCGGGACTACGCACCTACGAGCAGTACTTC.

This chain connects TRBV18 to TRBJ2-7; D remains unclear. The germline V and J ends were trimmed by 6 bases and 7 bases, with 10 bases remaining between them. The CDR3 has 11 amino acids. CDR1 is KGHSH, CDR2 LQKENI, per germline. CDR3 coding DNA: TGTGCCAGCTCCCCTGGGAAAGAGCAGTACTTC. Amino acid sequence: CASSPGKEQYF.

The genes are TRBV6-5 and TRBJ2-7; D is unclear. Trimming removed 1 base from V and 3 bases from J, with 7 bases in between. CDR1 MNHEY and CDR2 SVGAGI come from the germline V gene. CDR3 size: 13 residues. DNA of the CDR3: TGTGCCAGCAGTTACTTTCTTGGCTACGAGCAGTACTTC. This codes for CASSYFLGYEQYF.

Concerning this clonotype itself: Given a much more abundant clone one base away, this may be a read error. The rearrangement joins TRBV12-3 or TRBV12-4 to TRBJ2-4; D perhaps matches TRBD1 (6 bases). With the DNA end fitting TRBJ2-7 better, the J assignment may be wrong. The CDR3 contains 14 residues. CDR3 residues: CASSTQQGRDEQYF. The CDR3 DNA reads TGTGCCAGCAGTACCCAACAGGGTCGAGACGAGCAGTACTTC.

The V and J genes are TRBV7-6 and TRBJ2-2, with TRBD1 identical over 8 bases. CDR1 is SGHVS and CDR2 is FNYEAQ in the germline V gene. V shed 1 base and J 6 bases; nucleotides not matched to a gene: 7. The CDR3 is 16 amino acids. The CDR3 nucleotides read TGTGCCAGCAGCTTAGGGGCGGCAGGGGGCTCCGGGGAGCTGTTTTTT. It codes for CASSLGAAGGSGELFF. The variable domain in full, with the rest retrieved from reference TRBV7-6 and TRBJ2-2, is GAGVSQSPRYKVTKRGQDVALRCDPISGHVSLYWYRQALGQGPEFLTYFNYEAQQDKSGLPNDRFSAERPEGSISTLTIQRTEQRDSAMYRCASSLGAAGGSGELFFGEGSRLTVL.